This T cell receptor (beta chain) was identified in a study of blood T cells in healthy people across ages. Study findings and constraints: Unknown CMV status may confound age-related changes in expanded clones.

Note on this clonotype: What it binds is unknown.

The germline V gene has CDR1 SGHTA and CDR2 FQGNSA. V was clipped by 5 bases and J by 4 bases, with 24 bases between them. CDR3 length: 17 residues. Together with a sample-barcoded 5' primer, a J-beta primer mix was included in a second PCR lasting about 6 to 11 cycles. TCRdb analysed the 5' RACE reads with MiXCR anew, one entry per CDR3 protein. Among approximately 1.5 million distinct CDR3 sequences listed, about 35% were seen once. The rearrangement uses TRBV7-2 and TRBJ2-7; possibly TRBD2 for D (7 bases). Material for sequencing was blood. This TCR was sampled from a woman in her thirties in good health. CDR3 loop: CASSTPRRGAGYYEQYF. In DNA form, the CDR3 reads TGTGCCAGCAGCACGCCTCGACGGGGGGCAGGTTATTACGAGCAGTACTTC. The whole variable domain, remainder taken from reference TRBV7-2 and TRBJ2-7, is GAGVSQSPSNKVTEKGKDVELRCDPISGHTALYWYRQSLGQGLEFLIYFQGNSAPDKSGLPSDRFSAERTGGSVSTLTIQRTQQEDSAVYLCASSTPRRGAGYYEQYFGPGTRLTVT.